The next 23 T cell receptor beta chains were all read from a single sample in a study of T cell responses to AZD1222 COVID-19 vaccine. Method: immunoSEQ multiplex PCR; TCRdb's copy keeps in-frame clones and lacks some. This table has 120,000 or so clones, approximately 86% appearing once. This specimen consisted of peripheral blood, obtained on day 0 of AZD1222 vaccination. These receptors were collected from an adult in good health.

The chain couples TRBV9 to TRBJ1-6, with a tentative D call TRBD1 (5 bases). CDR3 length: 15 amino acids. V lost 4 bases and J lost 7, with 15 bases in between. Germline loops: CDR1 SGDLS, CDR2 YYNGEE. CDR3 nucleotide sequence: TGTGCCAGCAGCAGGGACTTGGCTGAAAATTCACCCCTCCACTTT. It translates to CASSRDLAENSPLHF.

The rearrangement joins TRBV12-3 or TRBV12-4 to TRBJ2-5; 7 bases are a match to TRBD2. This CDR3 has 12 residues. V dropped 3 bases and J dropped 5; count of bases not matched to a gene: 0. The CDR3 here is CASSFGGETQYF. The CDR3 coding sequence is TGTGCCAGCAGTTTCGGGGGGGAGACCCAGTACTTC.

CDR3 in amino acids: CASSLGAGPRTNEKLFF. The CDR3 DNA sequence: TGTGCCAGCAGCTTAGGGGCAGGGCCTAGGACTAATGAAAAACTGTTTTTT. The genes are TRBV7-6 and TRBJ1-4; D is perhaps TRBD1 (5 bases). CDR1 and CDR2 (germline): SGHVS, FNYEAQ. This CDR3 is built from 17 residues. V lost 1 base and J 2 bases, leaving 14 bases between the germline ends. The full variable domain, in which reference TRBV7-6 and TRBJ1-4 provide the parts outside the CDR3, is GAGVSQSPRYKVTKRGQDVALRCDPISGHVSLYWYRQALGQGPEFLTYFNYEAQQDKSGLPNDRFSAERPEGSISTLTIQRTEQRDSAMYRCASSLGAGPRTNEKLFFGSGTQLSVL.

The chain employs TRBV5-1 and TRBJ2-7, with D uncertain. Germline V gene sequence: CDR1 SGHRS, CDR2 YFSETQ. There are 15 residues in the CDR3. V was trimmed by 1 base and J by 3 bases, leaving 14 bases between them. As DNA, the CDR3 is TGCGCCAGCAGCTTGAGTACACAGACAAACTACGAGCAGTACTTC. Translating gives CASSLSTQTNYEQYF.

For the CDR3, the DNA is TGCAGTGCTAGCGTAGCTCCGGGGCAGTTCTTC. It translates to CSASVAPGQFF. This chain joins TRBV20-1 and TRBJ2-1; D gene ambiguous. CDR3 length: 11 amino acids. The V end lost 3 bases, the J end lost 12 bases, and 12 bases lay between the germline ends. In germline, CDR1 is DFQATT, CDR2 SNEGSKA (reference sequence).

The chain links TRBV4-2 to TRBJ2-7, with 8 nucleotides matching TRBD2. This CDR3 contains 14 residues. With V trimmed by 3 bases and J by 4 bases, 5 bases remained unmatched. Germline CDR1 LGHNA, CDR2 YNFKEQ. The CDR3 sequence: CASSQVLAAYEQYF. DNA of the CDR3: TGTGCCAGCAGCCAGGTACTAGCGGCATACGAGCAGTACTTC.

The CDR3 DNA follows: TGTGCCAGCAGCGTTAGCGGGGGACCCTACAATGAGCAGTTCTTC. This translates into CASSVSGGPYNEQFF. This chain links TRBV9 with TRBJ2-1; 9 positions agree with TRBD2. This CDR3 has 15 amino acids. Trimming removed 2 bases from V and 2 bases from J; junction bases left unmatched: 2. In germline, CDR1 is SGDLS, CDR2 YYNGEE.

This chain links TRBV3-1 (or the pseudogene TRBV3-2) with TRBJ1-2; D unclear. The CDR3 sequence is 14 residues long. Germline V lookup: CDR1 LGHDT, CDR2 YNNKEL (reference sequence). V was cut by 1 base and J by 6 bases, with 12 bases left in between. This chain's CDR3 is CASSQGQFLNGYTF. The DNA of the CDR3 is TGTGCCAGCAGCCAAGGGCAATTTTTAAATGGCTACACCTTC.

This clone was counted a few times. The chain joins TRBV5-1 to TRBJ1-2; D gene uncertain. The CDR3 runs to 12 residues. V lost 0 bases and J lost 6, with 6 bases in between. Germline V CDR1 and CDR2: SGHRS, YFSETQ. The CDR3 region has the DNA TGCGCCAGCAGCTTGGTCGGGGATGGCTACACCTTC. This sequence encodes CASSLVGDGYTF.

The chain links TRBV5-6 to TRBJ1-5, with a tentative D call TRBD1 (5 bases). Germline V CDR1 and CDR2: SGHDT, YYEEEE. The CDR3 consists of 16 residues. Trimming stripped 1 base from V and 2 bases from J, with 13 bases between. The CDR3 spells CASSLNGDLGNQPQHF. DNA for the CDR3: TGTGCCAGCAGCTTGAATGGGGACCTTGGCAATCAGCCCCAGCATTTT.

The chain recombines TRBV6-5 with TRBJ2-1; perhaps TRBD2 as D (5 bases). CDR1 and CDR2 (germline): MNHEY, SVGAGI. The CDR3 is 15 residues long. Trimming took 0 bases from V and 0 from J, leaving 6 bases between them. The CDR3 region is CASSYSGVSYNEQFF. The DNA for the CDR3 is TGTGCCAGCAGTTACTCCGGGGTCTCCTACAATGAGCAGTTCTTC.

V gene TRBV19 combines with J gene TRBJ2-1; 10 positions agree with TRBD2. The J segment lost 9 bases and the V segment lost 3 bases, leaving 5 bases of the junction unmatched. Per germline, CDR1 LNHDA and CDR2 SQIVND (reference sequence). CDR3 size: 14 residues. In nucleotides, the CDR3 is TGTGCCAGTAGTATCGAGCGGGGGGGCTTTGAGCAGTTCTTC. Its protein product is CASSIERGGFEQFF.

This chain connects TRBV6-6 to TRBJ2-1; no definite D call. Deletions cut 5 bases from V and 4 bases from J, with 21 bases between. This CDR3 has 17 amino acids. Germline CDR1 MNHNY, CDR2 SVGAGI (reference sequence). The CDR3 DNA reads TGTGCCAGCAGTCCCCGTACAACTTTCCCAAAATACAATGAGCAGTTCTTC. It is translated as CASSPRTTFPKYNEQFF.

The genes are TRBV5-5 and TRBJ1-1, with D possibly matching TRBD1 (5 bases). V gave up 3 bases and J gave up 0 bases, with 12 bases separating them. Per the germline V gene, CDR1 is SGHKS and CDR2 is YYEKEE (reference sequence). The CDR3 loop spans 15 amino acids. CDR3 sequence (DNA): TGTGCCAGCAGCTCGCTACAGGCTATGAACACTGAAGCTTTCTTT. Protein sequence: CASSSLQAMNTEAFF.

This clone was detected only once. CDR3 loop: CASSPPDRGSYEQYF. The CDR3 DNA reads as TGTGCCAGCTCACCCCCGGACAGGGGGTCCTACGAGCAGTACTTC. This chain uses TRBV18 with TRBJ2-7; 10 bases map to TRBD1. The V and J ends lost 3 bases and 1 base, in that order; junction bases with no gene match: 3. Germline V gives CDR1 KGHSH, CDR2 LQKENI. This CDR3 comprises 15 residues.

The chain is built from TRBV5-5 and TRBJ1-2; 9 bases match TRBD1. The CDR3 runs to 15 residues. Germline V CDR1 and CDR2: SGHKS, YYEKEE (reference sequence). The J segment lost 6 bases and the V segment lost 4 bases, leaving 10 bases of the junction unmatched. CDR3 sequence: CASSRAEGTGNGYTF. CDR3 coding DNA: TGTGCCAGCAGCCGGGCCGAAGGGACAGGGAATGGCTACACCTTC.

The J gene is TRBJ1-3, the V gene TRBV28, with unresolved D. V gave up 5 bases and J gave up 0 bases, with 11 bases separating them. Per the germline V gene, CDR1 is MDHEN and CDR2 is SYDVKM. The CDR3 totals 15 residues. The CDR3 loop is CASSAGSSSGNTIYF. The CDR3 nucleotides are TGTGCCAGCAGTGCTGGGTCGAGCTCTGGAAACACCATATATTTT.

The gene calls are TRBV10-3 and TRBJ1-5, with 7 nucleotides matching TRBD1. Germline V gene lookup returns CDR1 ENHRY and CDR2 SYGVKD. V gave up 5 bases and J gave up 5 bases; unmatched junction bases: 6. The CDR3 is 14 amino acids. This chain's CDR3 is CAISRQGGDQPQHF. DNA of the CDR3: TGTGCCATCAGTCGACAGGGAGGAGATCAGCCCCAGCATTTT.

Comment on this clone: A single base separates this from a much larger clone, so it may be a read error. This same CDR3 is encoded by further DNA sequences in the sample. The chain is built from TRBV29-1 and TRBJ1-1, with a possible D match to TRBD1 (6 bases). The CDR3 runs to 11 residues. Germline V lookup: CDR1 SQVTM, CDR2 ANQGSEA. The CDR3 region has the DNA TGTAGCGTTCTCCAGGGGCGGAGAGCTTTCTTT. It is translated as CSVLQGRRAFF. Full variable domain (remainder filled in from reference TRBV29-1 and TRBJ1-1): SAVISQKPSRDICQRGTSLTIQCQVDSQVTMMFWYRQQPGQSLTLIATANQGSEATYESGFVIDKFPISRPNLTFSTLTVSNMSPEDSSIYLCSVLQGRRAFFGQGTRLTVV.

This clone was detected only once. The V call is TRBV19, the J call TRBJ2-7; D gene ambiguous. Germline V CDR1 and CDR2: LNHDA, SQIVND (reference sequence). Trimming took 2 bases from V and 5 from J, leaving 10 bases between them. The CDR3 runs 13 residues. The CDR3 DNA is TGTGCCAGTAGTATACTAATGTTTGACGAGCAGTACTTC. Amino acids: CASSILMFDEQYF.

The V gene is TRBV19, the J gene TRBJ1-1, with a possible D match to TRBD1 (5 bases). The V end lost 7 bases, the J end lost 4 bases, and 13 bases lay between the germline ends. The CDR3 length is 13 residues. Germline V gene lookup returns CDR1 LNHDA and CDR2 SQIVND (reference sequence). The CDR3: CASTPDSLTEAFF. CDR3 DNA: TGTGCCAGTACTCCTGACAGCCTCACTGAAGCTTTCTTT.

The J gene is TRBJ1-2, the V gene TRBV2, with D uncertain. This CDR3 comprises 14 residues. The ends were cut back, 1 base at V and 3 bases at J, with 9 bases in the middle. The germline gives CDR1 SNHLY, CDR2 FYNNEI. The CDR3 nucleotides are TGTGCCAGCAGTGAAGAGCAGACGGACTATGGCTACACCTTC. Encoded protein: CASSEEQTDYGYTF. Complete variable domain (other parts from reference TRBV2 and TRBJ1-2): EPEVTQTPSHQVTQMGQEVILRCVPISNHLYFYWYRQILGQKVEFLVSFYNNEISEKSEIFDDQFSVERPDGSNFTLKIRSTKLEDSAMYFCASSEEQTDYGYTFGSGTRLTVV.

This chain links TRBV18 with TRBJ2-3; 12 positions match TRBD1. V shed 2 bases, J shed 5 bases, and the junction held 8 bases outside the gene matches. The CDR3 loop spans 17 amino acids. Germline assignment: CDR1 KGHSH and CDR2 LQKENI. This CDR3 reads CASSPYSGTGGKDTQYF. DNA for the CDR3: TGTGCCAGCTCACCATACTCCGGGACAGGGGGCAAAGATACGCAGTATTTT.